This T cell receptor beta chain came from a study of blood T cell repertoires in COVID-19. Study information: Samples representing acute and convalescent COVID-19 were sourced from the United States, Italy and Spain.

Researchers sorted participants into cohorts using their self-reported clinical history. In the original processing: Reference gene primer amplification in the assay estimated nucleated cell counts. Profiling relied on immunoSEQ multiplex PCR, and the TCRdb table lists in-frame clones only, not all of them. That table gives V, J and clone size, and the DNA gave D and trimming. The table includes around 230,000 clones, about 88% detected once. Sequenced: PBMCs or T cells enriched from blood (not recorded which). The source of this sequence is a woman aged 30 to 39 who had recovered from COVID-19.

CDR3 protein: CASSQDLAGEAFF. The DNA for the CDR3 is TGCGCCAGCAGCCAAGATCTGGCGGGTGAAGCTTTCTTT. The chain uses TRBV4-3 and TRBJ1-1; D gene uncertain. CDR1 is LGHNA and CDR2 is YSLEER in the germline V gene. The germline V and J ends were trimmed by 0 bases and 7 bases, with 9 bases remaining between them. The CDR3 runs 13 residues.